The TCR beta chain under discussion was sequenced for a study of blood T cell repertoires in COVID-19. J was trimmed by 2 bases and V by 6 bases; bases with no gene match: 6. This CDR3 has 15 amino acids. Germline lookup yields CDR1 SNHLY and CDR2 FYNNEI. Data came from immunoSEQ multiplex PCR; TCRdb stores just in-frame clones and leaves some out. The table records 300,000 to 400,000 clones, roughly 88% of them present only once. The sample comprised PBMCs or T cells enriched from blood (not recorded which). The sequence derives from a man aged 30 to 45 who had recovered from COVID-19. The chain carries TRBV2 and TRBJ2-1; 8 bases agree with TRBD1. As DNA, the CDR3 is TGTGCCAGCAGCCCAGGACAGGGTCCCTACAATGAGCAGTTCTTC. This codes for CASSPGQGPYNEQFF. The full variable domain, completed using reference TRBV2 and TRBJ2-1, is EPEVTQTPSHQVTQMGQEVILRCVPISNHLYFYWYRQILGQKVEFLVSFYNNEISEKSEIFDDQFSVERPDGSNFTLKIRSTKLEDSAMYFCASSPGQGPYNEQFFGPGTRLTVL.